A selection of T cell receptor beta chains follows, all from one sample in a study of cytomegalovirus exposure and HLA in healthy donors. Repertoires were generated with immunoSEQ multiplex PCR, while TCRdb's copy carries only in-frame clones and drops some. The sample carries about 260,000 clones, roughly 87% recorded once. Material for sequencing was PBMCs. Receptors originate from a woman younger than 45 in good health and CMV-seronegative. CDR3s include the opening cysteine and the closing phenylalanine or tryptophan. The order of the fields is clone size, D gene, V gene, J gene, CDR3 DNA, CDR3 protein. D genes are given only for firm matches. Expanded clones are given a class, and other clones once, few, many or no size at all.

.	.	TRBV30	TRBJ1-2	TGTGCCTGGACTGTAGGGACATCCGGGATCTACACCTTC	CAWTVGTSGIYTF
.	.	TRBV5-1	TRBJ2-2	TGCGCCAGCAGCCAGACGGCTCAGATTGGTGTCGGGGAGCTGTTTTTT	CASSQTAQIGVGELFF
.	TRBD1	TRBV7-3	TRBJ2-1	TGTGCCAGCAGCCGATCGGGACAGGGCGTAAATGAGCAGTTCTTC	CASSRSGQGVNEQFF
.	.	TRBV9	TRBJ2-2	TGTGCCAGCAGCGTAGAGTGGGAAAACACCGGGGAGCTGTTTTTT	CASSVEWENTGELFF
.	.	TRBV7-9	TRBJ2-3	TGTGCCAGCAGCTTAGGCAGGGGAGTAGATACGCAGTATTTT	CASSLGRGVDTQYF
.	TRBD2	TRBV4-2	TRBJ2-7	TGTGCCAGCAGCCAAAATACAGCGGGAGAACCCGAGCAGTACTTC	CASSQNTAGEPEQYF
.	.	TRBV9	TRBJ2-2	TGTGCCAGCAGCCCAGGGGTCGGAACCGGGGAGCTGTTTTTT	CASSPGVGTGELFF
.	TRBD1	TRBV11-2	TRBJ1-2	TGTGCCAGCAAAAAGTCCGGGACAGGGGGCGGCTATGGCTACACCTTC	CASKKSGTGGGYGYTF
.	.	TRBV4-1	TRBJ1-2	TGCGCCAGCAGCCAAGAGGGGAGTTTGGATGGCTACACCTTC	CASSQEGSLDGYTF
once	TRBD1	TRBV19	TRBJ2-7	TGTGCCAGCAGACAGGGGGCAAGCGAGCAGTACTTC	CASRQGASEQYF
.	.	TRBV4-1	TRBJ1-2	TGCGCCAGCAGCCAACAGACAGCTAACTATGGCTACACCTTC	CASSQQTANYGYTF
.	.	TRBV5-6	TRBJ2-1	TGTGCCAGCAGCTTGTGGGGGGCCCTTAATGAGCAGTTCTTC	CASSLWGALNEQFF
few	TRBD2	TRBV6-1	TRBJ2-3	TGTGCCACCCGACTAGCGGGAGTAACAGATACGCAGTATTTT	CATRLAGVTDTQYF
.	TRBD2	TRBV15	TRBJ2-3	TGTGCCACCAGCAGAGATCTGGCGGGGGGCTATGAGGCGCAGTATTTT	CATSRDLAGGYEAQYF
.	.	TRBV19	TRBJ2-1	TGTGCCAGTACCTCAGACGGGACGGTATACAATGAGCAGTTCTTC	CASTSDGTVYNEQFF
.	.	TRBV20-1	TRBJ1-1	TGCAGTGCTCCTTGGAACACTGAAGCTTTCTTT	CSAPWNTEAFF
.	TRBD2	TRBV2	TRBJ2-3	TGTGCCAGCAGTGATGGGGCGGGAGGTACAGATACGCAGTATTTT	CASSDGAGGTDTQYF
.	TRBD2	TRBV7-9	TRBJ2-5	TGTGCCAGCAGCTCCGTAGCGGGAGAGCAAGAGACCCAGTACTTC	CASSSVAGEQETQYF